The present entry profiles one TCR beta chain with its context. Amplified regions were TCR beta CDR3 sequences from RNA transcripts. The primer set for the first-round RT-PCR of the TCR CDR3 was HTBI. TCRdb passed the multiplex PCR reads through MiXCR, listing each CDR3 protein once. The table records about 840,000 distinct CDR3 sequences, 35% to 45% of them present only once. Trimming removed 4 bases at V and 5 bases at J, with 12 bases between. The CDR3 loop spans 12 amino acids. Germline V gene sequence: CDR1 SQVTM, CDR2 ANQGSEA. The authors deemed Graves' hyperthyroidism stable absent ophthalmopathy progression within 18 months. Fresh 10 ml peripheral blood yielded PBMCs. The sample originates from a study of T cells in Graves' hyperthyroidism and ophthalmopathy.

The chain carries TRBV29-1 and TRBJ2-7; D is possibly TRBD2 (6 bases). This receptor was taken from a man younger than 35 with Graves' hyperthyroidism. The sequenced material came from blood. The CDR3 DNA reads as TGCAGCGTTGGGGGGGTCTTGAACGAGCAGTACTTC. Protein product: CSVGGVLNEQYF.